The clone carrying this T cell receptor (beta chain) has more than one count but fewer than ten. The antigen is not known. The sample has other DNA sequences that encode this CDR3 too. This specimen belongs to a study of a mutant IDH1 vaccine in newly diagnosed glioma. The assay was immunoSEQ multiplex PCR, and TCRdb's table has in-frame clones only and misses some. The sample has around 53,000 clones; 65% to 80% are singletons. Described time point: week 35, safety follow-up. Each vaccine dose was 300 ug of mutant IDH1 20-mer peptide, with topical imiquimod. V lost 0 bases and J 5 bases, leaving 8 bases between the germline ends. CDR3 size: 13 residues. Germline CDR1 and CDR2: SGHRS and YFSETQ.

The starting material was PBMCs, obtained from a glioma patient whose treatment included an IDH1 peptide vaccine. The chain employs TRBV5-1 and TRBJ1-1; no reliable D call. The sequence was collected from a middle-aged man with glioma. The CDR3: CASSLGGDTEAFF. The CDR3 DNA reads as TGCGCCAGCAGCTTGGGTGGGGATACTGAAGCTTTCTTT.